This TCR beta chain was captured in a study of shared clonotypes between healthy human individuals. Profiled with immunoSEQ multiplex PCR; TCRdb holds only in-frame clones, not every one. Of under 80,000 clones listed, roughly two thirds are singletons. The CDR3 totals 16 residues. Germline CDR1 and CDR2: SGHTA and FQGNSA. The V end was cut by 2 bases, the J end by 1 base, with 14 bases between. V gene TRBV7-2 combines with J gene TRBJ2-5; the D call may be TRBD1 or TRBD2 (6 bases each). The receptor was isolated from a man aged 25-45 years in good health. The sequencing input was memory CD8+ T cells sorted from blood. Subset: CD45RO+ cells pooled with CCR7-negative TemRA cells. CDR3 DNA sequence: TGTGCCAGCAGCTTATGGGATGGGGGGCTCCAAGAGACCCAGTACTTC. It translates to CASSLWDGGLQETQYF.